The following is a T cell receptor (beta chain) sequence with its context. As handled by the study authors: Amplifying reference gene primers gave estimates of nucleated cell counts. TCRdb's copy holds only in-frame clones and misses some; the assay was immunoSEQ multiplex PCR. V and J calls and clone size are those listed in that table; D and trimming were worked out from the DNA. Among a few hundred thousand clones listed, around nine tenths were seen once. The sample is drawn from a study of blood T cell repertoires in COVID-19. Across the study: Specimens from acute and convalescent COVID-19 originated in the United States, Italy and Spain. T cells, B-cell-depleted T cells, or PBMCs provided the cDNA or gDNA that served as material.

V was clipped by 3 bases and J by 2 bases; unmatched bases: 5. Germline assignment: CDR1 SGDLS and CDR2 YYNGEE. The CDR3 extends over 15 amino acids. The receptor's source is a young woman who had recovered from COVID-19. The chain carries TRBV9 and TRBJ2-1, with 7 nucleotides matching TRBD2. The sequenced sample consisted of peripheral blood. The chain's CDR3 is CASSDRGGAYNEQFF. The CDR3 bases are TGTGCCAGCAGCGACCGTGGGGGGGCCTACAATGAGCAGTTCTTC.